Listed below are T cell receptor beta chains from one sample, sequenced in a study of T cell responses to AZD1222 COVID-19 vaccine. The table came from immunoSEQ multiplex PCR; TCRdb's copy has only in-frame clones and leaves some out. The repertoire holds around 70,000 clones, with about 85% as singletons. The sample here was peripheral blood, taken on day 0 of AZD1222 vaccination. These TCRs come from an adult in good health. Each CDR3 is given with its conserved first and last residue. D genes are given only for firm matches. A row's size may be missing; if present it is once, few, many or a size class.

J,D,V,size,CDR3,DNA
TRBJ2-2,NA,TRBV27,NA,CASSLTGNTGELFF,TGTGCCAGCAGTTTAACGGGGAACACCGGGGAGCTGTTTTTT
TRBJ2-6,TRBD1,TRBV18,once,CASSPIHRGREGANVLTF,TGTGCCAGCTCACCAATCCACAGGGGGCGAGAAGGGGCCAACGTCCTGACTTTC
TRBJ2-1,TRBD2,TRBV6-4,NA,CASSDGLAGNEQFF,TGTGCCAGCAGTGACGGGTTAGCGGGCAATGAGCAGTTCTTC
TRBJ1-2,NA,TRBV6-5,NA,CASSPKTEFYGYTF,TGTGCCAGCAGTCCAAAGACAGAATTCTATGGCTACACCTTC
TRBJ1-2,NA,TRBV3-1/TRBV3-2,NA,CASSQGGGYGYTF,TGTGCCAGCAGCCAGGGGGGGGGCTATGGCTACACCTTC
TRBJ1-3,TRBD1,TRBV3-1/TRBV3-2,few,CASSHGQANTIYF,TGTGCCAGCAGCCATGGACAGGCTAACACCATATATTTT
TRBJ1-2,NA,TRBV9,once,CASSATPLGGYTF,TGTGCCAGCAGCGCTACCCCCCTAGGAGGCTACACCTTC
TRBJ1-2,TRBD1,TRBV7-9,NA,CASSSRGQLVYGYTF,TGTGCCAGCAGCTCCCGGGGACAGCTCGTCTATGGCTACACCTTC
TRBJ2-1,NA,TRBV11-3,NA,CASSAAKYNEQFF,TGTGCCAGCAGCGCTGCAAAGTACAATGAGCAGTTCTTC
TRBJ1-2,TRBD1,TRBV6-5,NA,CASRGQGSVDYGYTF,TGTGCCAGCAGGGGACAGGGTAGTGTTGACTATGGCTACACCTTC
TRBJ2-3,NA,TRBV21-1,NA,CASAGLTVRNTQYF,TGTGCCAGCGCGGGACTTACAGTTAGAAATACGCAGTATTTT